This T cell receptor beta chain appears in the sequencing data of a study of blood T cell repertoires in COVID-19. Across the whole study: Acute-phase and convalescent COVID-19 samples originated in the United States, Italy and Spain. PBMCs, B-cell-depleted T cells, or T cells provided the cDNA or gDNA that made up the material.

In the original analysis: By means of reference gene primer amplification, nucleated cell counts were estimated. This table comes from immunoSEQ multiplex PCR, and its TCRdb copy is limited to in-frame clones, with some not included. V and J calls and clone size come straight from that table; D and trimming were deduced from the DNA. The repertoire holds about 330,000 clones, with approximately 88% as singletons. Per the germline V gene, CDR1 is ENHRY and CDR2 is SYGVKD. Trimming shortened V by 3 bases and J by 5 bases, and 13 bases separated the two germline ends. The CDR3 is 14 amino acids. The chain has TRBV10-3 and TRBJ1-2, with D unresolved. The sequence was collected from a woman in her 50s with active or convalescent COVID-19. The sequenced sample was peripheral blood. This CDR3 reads CAISDLARRYGYTF. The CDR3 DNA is TGTGCCATCAGTGACCTCGCGAGAAGATATGGCTACACCTTC.